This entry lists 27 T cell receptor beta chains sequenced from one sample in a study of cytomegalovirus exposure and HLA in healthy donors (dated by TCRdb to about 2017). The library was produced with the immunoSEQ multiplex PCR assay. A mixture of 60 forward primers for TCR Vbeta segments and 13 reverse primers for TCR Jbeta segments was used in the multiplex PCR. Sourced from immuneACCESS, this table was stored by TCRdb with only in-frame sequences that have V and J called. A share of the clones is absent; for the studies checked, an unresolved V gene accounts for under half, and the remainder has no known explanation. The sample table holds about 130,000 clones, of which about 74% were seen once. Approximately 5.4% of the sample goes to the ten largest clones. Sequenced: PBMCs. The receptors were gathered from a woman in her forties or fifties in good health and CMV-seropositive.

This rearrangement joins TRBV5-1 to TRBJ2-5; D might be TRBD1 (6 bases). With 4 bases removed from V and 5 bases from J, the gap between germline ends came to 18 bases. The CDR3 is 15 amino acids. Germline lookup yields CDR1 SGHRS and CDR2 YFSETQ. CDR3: CASSVGTQQGETQYF. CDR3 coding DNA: TGCGCCAGCAGCGTCGGGACCCAGCAGGGGGAGACCCAGTACTTC.

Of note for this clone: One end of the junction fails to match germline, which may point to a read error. CDR3 sequence (DNA): TGTGCCAGCAGCCAAGTTGCGGGGGGCACGTACCAAGGGACCCAGTACTTC. Translation: CASSQVAGGTYQGTQYF. The chain joins TRBV4-2 to TRBJ2-5, with 8 bases identical to TRBD2. This CDR3 region has 17 residues. Germline values: CDR1 LGHNA, CDR2 YNFKEQ.

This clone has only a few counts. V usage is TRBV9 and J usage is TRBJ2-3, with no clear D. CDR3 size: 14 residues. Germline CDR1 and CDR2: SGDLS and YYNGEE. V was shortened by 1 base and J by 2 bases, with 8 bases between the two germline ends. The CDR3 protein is CASSVRSLTDTQYF. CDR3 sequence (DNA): TGTGCCAGCAGCGTACGTTCCCTCACAGATACGCAGTATTTT.

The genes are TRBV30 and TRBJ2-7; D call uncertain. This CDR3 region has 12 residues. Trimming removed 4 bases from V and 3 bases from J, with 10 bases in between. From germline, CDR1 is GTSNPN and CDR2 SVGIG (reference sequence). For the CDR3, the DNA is TGTGCCTGGAAAGGCAGGTTCTACGAGCAGTACTTC. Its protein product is CAWKGRFYEQYF.

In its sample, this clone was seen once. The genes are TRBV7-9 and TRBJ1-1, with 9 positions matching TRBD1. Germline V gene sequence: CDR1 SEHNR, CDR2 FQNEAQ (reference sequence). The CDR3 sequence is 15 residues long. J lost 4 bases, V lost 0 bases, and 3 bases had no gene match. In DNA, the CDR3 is TGTGCCAGCAGCTTAGCAAGGACAGGGGTCACTGAAGCTTTCTTT. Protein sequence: CASSLARTGVTEAFF.

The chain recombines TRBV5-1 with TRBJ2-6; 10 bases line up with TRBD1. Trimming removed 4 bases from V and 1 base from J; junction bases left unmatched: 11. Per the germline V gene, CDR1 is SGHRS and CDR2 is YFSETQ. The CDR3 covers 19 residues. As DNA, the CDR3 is TGCGCCAGCAGCCCCTTTGACAGGGGGCGCGAATCTGGGGCCAACGTCCTGACTTTC. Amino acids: CASSPFDRGRESGANVLTF. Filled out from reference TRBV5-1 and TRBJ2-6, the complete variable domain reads KAGVTQTPRYLIKTRGQQVTLSCSPISGHRSVSWYQQTPGQGLQFLFEYFSETQRNKGNFPGRFSGRQFSNSRSEMNVSTLELGDSALYLCASSPFDRGRESGANVLTFGAGSRLTVL.

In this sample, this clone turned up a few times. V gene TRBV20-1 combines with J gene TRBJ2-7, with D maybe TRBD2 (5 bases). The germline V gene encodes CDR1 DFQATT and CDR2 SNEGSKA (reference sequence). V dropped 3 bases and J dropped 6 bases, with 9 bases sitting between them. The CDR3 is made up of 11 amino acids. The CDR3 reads CSARSGVEQYF. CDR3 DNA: TGCAGTGCTAGGTCCGGGGTCGAGCAGTACTTC.

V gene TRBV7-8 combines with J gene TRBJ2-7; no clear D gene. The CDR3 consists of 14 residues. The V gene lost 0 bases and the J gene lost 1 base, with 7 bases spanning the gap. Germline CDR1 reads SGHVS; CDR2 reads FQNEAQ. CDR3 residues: CASSLAPLSYEQYF. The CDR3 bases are TGTGCCAGCAGCTTAGCCCCCTTGTCCTACGAGCAGTACTTC.

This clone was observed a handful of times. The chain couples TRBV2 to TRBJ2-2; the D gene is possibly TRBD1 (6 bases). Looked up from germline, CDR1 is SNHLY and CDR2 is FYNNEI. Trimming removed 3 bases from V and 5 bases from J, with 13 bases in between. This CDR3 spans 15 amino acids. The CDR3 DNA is TGTGCCAGCAGTGATAGGGGGTCGGGGACCGGGGAGCTGTTTTTT. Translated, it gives CASSDRGSGTGELFF.

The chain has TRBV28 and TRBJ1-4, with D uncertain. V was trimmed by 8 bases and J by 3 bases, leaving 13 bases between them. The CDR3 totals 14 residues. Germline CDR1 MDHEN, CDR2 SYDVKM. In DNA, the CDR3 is TGTGCCAGCTCCACCCTGCGGTCTAATGAAAAACTGTTTTTT. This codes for CASSTLRSNEKLFF.

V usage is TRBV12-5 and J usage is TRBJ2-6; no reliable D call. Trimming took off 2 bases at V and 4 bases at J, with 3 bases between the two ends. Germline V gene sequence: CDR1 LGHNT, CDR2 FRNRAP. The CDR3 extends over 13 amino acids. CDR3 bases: TGTGCTAGTGGTTTGCTGGGGGCCAACGTCCTGACTTTC. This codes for CASGLLGANVLTF.

CDR3 protein: CASSFPDSGNTIYF. CDR3 DNA sequence: TGTGCCAGCAGCTTCCCGGACAGTGGAAACACCATATATTTT. This chain links TRBV5-8 with TRBJ1-3, with D perhaps matching TRBD1 (6 bases). Germline CDR1 and CDR2: SGHTS and YDEGEE. This CDR3 has 14 residues. Trimming removed 2 bases from V and 3 bases from J, with 9 bases in between.

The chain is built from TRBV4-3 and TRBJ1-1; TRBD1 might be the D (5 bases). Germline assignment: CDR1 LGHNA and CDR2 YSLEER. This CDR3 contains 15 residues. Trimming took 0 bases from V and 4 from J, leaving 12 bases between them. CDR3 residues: CASSQEVIGGTEAFF. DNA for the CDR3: TGCGCCAGCAGCCAAGAGGTAATCGGGGGCACTGAAGCTTTCTTT.

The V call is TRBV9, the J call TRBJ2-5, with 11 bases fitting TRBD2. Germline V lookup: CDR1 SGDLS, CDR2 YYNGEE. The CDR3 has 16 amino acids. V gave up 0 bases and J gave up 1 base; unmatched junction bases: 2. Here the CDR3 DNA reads TGTGCCAGCAGCGTAGCCGGGACTAGCGGCCAAGAGACCCAGTACTTC. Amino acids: CASSVAGTSGQETQYF.

CDR3 bases: TGTGCCACCAGCAGAGGGCACGAGCAGTACTTC. Translated, it gives CATSRGHEQYF. This rearrangement joins TRBV15 to TRBJ2-7; D is undetermined. Germline V gene data show CDR1 as LNHNV and CDR2 as YYDKDF (reference sequence). This CDR3 has 11 residues. V gave up 1 base and J gave up 5 bases, with 3 bases separating them.

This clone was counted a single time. The CDR3 DNA reads as TGTGCCATCAGAAATAGCGGGGGGAACTACAATGAGCAGTTCTTC. Protein product: CAIRNSGGNYNEQFF. This sequence joins TRBV10-3 and TRBJ2-1, with 10 bases aligning to TRBD2. CDR1 and CDR2 (germline): ENHRY, SYGVKD. V lost 6 bases and J lost 3; bases outside the gene matches: 5. The CDR3 sequence is 15 residues long.

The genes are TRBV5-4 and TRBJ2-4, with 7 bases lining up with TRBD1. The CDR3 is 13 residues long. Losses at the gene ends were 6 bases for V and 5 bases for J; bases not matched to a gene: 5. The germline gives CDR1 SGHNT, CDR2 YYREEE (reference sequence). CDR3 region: CASTSDRENIQYF. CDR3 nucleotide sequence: TGTGCCAGCACCTCCGACAGGGAAAACATTCAGTACTTC.

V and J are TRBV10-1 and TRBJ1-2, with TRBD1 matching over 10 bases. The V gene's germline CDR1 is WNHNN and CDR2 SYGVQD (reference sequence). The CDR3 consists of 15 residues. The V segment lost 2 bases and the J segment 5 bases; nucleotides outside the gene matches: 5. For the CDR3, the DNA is TGCGCCAGCAGTGAGCCGGGACAGGGGCTATATGGCTACACCTTC. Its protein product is CASSEPGQGLYGYTF.

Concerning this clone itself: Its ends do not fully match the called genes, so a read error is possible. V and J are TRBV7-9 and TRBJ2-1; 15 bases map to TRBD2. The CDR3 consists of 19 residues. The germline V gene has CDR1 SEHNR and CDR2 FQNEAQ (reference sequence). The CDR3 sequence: CSSTPPGTSGGLRLNEQFF. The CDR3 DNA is TGTTCCAGCACTCCCCCGGGGACTAGCGGGGGGTTGAGGTTGAATGAGCAGTTCTTC. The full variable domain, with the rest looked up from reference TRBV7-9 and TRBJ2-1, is DTGVSQNPRHKITKRGQNVTFRCDPISEHNRLYWYRQTLGQGPEFLTYFQNEAQLEKSRLLSDRFSAERPKGSFSTLEIQRTEQGDSAMYLCSSTPPGTSGGLRLNEQFFGPGTRLTVL.

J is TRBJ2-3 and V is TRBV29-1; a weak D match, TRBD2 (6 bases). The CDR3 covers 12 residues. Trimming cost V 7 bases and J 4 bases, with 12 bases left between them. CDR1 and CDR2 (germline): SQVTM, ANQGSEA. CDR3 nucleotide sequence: TGCAGCGCGGGACTTTTGGCAGATACGCAGTATTTT. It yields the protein CSAGLLADTQYF.

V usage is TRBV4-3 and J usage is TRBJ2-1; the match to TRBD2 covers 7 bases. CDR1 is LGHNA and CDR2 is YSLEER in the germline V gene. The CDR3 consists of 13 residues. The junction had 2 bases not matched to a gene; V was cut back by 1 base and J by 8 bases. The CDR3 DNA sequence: TGCGCCAGCAGCCAAGCGGGGAGGGATGAGCAGTTCTTC. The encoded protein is CASSQAGRDEQFF.

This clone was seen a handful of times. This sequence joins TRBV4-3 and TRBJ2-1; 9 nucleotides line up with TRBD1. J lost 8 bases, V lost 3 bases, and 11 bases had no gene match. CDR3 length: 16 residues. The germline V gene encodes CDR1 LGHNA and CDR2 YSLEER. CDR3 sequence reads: CASSQDPGQGDYEQFF. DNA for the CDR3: TGCGCCAGCAGCCAGGATCCGGGACAGGGCGATTATGAGCAGTTCTTC.

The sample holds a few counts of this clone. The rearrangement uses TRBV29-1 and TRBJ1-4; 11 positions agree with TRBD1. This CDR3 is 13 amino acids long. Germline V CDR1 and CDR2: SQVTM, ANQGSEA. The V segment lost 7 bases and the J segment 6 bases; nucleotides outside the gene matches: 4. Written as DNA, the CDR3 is TGCAGCGCAGGGACAGGGGGGGATGAAAAACTGTTTTTT. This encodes CSAGTGGDEKLFF.

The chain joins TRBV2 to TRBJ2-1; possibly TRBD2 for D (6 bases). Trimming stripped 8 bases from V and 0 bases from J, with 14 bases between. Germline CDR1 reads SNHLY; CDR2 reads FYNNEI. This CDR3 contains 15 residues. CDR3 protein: CASLLAPSSYNEQFF. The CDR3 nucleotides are TGTGCCAGCCTGCTAGCGCCGAGCTCCTACAATGAGCAGTTCTTC.

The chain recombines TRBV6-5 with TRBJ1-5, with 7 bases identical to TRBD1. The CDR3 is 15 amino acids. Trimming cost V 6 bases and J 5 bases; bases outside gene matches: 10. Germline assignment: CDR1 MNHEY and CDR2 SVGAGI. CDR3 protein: CASRDPGDRYQPQHF. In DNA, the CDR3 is TGTGCCAGCAGGGACCCGGGGGACAGATATCAGCCCCAGCATTTT.

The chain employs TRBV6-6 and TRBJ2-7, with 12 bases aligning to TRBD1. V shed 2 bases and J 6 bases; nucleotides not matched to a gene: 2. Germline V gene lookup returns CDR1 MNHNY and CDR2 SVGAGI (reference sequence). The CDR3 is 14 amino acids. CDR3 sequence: CASSYGTGGSEQYF. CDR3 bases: TGTGCCAGCAGTTACGGGACAGGGGGCTCCGAGCAGTACTTC.

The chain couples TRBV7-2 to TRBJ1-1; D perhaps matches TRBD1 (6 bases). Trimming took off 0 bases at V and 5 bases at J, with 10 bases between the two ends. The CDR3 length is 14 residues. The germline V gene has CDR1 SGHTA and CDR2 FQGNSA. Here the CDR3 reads CASSLAQGGTEAFF. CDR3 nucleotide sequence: TGTGCCAGCAGCTTAGCACAGGGTGGGACTGAAGCTTTCTTT.